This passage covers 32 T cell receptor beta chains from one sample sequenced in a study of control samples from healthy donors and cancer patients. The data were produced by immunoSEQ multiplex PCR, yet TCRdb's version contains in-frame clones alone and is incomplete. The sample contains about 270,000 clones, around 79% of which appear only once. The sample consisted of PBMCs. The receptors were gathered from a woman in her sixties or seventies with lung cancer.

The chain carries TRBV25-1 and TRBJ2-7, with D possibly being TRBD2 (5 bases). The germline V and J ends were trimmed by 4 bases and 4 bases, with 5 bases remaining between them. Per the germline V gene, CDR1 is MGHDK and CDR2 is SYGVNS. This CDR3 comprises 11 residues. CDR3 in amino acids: CASSGGYEQYF. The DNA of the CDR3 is TGTGCCAGCAGTGGAGGGTACGAGCAGTACTTC.

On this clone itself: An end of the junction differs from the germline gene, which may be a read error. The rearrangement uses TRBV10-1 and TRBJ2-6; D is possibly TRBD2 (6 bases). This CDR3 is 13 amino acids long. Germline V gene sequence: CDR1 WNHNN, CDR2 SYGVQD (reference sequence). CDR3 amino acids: CASIGAGLGPPDF. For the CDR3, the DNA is TGCGCCAGCATCGGGGCGGGACTGGGACCCCCTGATTTC.

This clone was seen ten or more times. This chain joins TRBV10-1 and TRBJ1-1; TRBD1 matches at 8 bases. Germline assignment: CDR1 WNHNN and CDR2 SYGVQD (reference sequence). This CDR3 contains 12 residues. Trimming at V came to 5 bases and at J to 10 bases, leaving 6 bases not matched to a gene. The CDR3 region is CASSKQGGVAFF. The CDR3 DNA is TGCGCCAGCAGTAAACAGGGGGGAGTAGCTTTCTTT.

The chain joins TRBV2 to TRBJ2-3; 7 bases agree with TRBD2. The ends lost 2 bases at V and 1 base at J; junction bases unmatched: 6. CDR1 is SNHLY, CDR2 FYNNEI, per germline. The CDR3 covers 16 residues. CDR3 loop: CASSEIKLAGTDTQYF. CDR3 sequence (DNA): TGTGCCAGCAGTGAAATCAAGCTAGCGGGCACAGATACGCAGTATTTT.

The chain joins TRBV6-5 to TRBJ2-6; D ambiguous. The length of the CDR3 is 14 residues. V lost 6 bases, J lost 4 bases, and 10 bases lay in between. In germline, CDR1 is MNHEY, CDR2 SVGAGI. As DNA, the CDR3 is TGTGCCAGCAGATTAGGGTCCGGGGCCAACGTCCTGACTTTC. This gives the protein CASRLGSGANVLTF.

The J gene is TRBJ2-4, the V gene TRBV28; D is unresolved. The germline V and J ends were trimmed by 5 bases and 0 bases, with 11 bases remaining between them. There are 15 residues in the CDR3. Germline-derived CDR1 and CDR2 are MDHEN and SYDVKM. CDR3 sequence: CASSPLDGAKNIQYF. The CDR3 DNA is TGTGCCAGCAGTCCCCTCGACGGAGCCAAAAACATTCAGTACTTC.

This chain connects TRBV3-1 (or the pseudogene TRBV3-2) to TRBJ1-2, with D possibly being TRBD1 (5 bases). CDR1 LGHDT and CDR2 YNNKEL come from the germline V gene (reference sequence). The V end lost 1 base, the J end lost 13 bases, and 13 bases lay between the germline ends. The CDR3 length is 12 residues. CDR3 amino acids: CASSQGVRGPTF. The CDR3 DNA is TGTGCCAGCAGCCAAGGGGTTAGGGGACCCACCTTC.

CDR3 sequence (DNA): TGCAGCGTCCAGGGACAGTACACCGGGGAGCTGTTTTTT. It codes for CSVQGQYTGELFF. The rearrangement links TRBV29-1 to TRBJ2-2, with 7 bases aligning to TRBD1. This CDR3 has 13 residues. Germline CDR1 and CDR2: SQVTM and ANQGSEA. The ends lost 6 bases at V and 3 bases at J; junction bases unmatched: 4.

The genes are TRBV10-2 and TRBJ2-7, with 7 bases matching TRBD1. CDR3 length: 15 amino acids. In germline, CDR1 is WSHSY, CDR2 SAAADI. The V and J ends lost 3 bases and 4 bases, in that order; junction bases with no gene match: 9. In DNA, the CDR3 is TGCGCCAGCAGTGACCCGGGACAGAAGCCTTACGAGCAGTACTTC. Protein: CASSDPGQKPYEQYF.

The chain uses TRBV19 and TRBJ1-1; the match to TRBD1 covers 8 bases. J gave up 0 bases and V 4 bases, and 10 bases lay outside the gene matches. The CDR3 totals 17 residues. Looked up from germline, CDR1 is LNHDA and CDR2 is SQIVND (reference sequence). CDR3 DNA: TGTGCCAGTAGTACCCCGCGGCGACAGGGGTTGAACACTGAAGCTTTCTTT. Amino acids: CASSTPRRQGLNTEAFF.

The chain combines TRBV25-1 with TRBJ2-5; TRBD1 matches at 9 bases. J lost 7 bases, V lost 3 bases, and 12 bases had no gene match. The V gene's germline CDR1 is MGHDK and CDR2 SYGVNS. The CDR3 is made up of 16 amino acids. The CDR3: CASSDSLGQGRGTQYF. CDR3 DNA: TGTGCCAGCAGTGACTCGCTCGGACAGGGGAGAGGGACCCAGTACTTC.

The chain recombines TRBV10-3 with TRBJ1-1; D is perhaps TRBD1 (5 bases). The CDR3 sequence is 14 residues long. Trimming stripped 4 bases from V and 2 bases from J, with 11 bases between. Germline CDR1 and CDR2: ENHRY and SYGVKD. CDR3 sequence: CAISGAGGNTEAFF. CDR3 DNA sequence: TGTGCCATCAGTGGCGCGGGGGGTAACACTGAAGCTTTCTTT.

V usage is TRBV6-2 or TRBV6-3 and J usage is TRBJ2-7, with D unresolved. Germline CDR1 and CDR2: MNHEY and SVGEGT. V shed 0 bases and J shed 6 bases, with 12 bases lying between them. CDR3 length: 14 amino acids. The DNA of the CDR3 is TGTGCCAGCAGTTACTCGAGGTCGGTGGGCGAGCAGTACTTC. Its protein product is CASSYSRSVGEQYF.

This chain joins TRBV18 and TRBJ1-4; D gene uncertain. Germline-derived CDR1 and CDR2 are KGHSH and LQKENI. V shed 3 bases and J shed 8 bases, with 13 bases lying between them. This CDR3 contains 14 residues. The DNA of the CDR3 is TGTGCCAGCTCACCCCAGGTGGCGCGCGAAAAACTGTTTTTT. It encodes CASSPQVAREKLFF. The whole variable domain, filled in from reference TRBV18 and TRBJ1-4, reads NAGVMQNPRHLVRRRGQEARLRCSPMKGHSHVYWYRQLPEEGLKFMVYLQKENIIDESGMPKERFSAEFPKEGPSILRIQQVVRGDSAAYFCASSPQVAREKLFFGSGTQLSVL.

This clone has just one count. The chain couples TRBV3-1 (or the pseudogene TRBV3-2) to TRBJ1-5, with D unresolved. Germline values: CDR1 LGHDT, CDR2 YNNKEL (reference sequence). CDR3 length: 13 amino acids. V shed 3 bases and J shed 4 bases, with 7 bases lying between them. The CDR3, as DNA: TGTGCCAGCAGCCAGGATGGAAATCAGCCCCAGCATTTT. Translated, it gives CASSQDGNQPQHF.

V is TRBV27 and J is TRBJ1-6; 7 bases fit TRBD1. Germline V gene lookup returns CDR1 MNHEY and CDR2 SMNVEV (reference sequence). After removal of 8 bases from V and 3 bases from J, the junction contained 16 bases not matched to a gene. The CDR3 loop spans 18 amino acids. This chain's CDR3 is CASYSTRQGGGYNSPLHF. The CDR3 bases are TGTGCCAGCTACTCAACTCGACAGGGAGGAGGCTATAATTCACCCCTCCACTTT.

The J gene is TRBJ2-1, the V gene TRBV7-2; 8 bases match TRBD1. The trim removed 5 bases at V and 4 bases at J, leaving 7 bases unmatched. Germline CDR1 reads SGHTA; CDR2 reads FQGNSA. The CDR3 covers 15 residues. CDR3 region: CASSPDRVGYNEQFF. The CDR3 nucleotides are TGTGCCAGCAGCCCGGACAGGGTAGGGTACAATGAGCAGTTCTTC.

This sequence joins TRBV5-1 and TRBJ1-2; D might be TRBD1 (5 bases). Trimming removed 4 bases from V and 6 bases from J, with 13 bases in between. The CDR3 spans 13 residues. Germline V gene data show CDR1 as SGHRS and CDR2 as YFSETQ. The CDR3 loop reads CASSTTGTDGYTF. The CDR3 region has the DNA TGCGCCAGCAGCACAACCGGGACGGATGGCTACACCTTC. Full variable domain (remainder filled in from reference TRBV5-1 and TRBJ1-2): KAGVTQTPRYLIKTRGQQVTLSCSPISGHRSVSWYQQTPGQGLQFLFEYFSETQRNKGNFPGRFSGRQFSNSRSEMNVSTLELGDSALYLCASSTTGTDGYTFGSGTRLTVV.

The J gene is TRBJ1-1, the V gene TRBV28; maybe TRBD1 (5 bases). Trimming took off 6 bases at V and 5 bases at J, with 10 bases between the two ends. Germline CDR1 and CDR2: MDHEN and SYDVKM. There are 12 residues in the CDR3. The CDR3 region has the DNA TGTGCCAGCAGGTGGGGGGGAACTGAAGCTTTCTTT. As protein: CASRWGGTEAFF.

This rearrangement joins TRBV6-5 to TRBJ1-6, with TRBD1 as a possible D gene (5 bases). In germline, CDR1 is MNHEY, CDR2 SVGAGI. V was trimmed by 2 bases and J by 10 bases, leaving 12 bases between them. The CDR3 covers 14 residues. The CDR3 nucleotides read TGTGCCAGCAGTTACGGGGCAGGGAGATCACCCCTCCACTTT. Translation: CASSYGAGRSPLHF.

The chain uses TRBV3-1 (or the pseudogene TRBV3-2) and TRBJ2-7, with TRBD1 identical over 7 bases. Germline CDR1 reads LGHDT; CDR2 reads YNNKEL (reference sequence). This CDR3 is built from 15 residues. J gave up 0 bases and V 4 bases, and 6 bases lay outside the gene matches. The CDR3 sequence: CASSPDRRFSYEQYF. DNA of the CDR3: TGTGCCAGCAGCCCGGACAGGCGTTTCTCCTACGAGCAGTACTTC.

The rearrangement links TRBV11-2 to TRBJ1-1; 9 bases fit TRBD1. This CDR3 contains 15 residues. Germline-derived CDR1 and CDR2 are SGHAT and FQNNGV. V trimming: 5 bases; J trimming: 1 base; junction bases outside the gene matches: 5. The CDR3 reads CASSLDRGGNTEAFF. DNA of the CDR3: TGTGCCAGCAGCCTGGACAGGGGAGGGAACACTGAAGCTTTCTTT.

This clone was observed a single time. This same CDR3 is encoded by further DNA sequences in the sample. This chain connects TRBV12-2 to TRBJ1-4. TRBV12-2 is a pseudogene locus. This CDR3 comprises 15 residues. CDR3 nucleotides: TGTGCAAGTCGCTTGGGGAGGGGGGATAATGAAAAACTGTTTTTT. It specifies CASRLGRGDNEKLFF.

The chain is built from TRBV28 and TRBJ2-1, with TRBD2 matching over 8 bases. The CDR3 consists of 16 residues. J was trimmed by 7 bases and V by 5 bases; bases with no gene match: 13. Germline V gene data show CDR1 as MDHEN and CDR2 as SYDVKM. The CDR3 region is CASSVRGLAGRNEQFF. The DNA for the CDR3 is TGTGCCAGCAGTGTCCGCGGGTTAGCGGGACGGAATGAGCAGTTCTTC. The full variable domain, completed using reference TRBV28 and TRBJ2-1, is DVKVTQSSRYLVKRTGEKVFLECVQDMDHENMFWYRQDPGLGLRLIYFSYDVKMKEKGDIPEGYSVSREKKERFSLILESASTNQTSMYLCASSVRGLAGRNEQFFGPGTRLTVL.

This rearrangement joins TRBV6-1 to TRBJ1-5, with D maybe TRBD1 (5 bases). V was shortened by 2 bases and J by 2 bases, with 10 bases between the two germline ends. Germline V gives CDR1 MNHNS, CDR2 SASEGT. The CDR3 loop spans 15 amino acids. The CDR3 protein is CASSEWGPGNQPQHF. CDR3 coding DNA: TGTGCCAGCAGTGAATGGGGACCGGGCAATCAGCCCCAGCATTTT.

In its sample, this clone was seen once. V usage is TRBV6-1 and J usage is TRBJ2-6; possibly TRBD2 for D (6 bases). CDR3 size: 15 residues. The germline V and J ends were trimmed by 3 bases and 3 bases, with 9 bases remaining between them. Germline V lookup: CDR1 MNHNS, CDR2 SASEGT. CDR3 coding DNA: TGTGCCAGCAGTGAGTCGGGAGTTGGGGCCAACGTCCTGACTTTC. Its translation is CASSESGVGANVLTF.

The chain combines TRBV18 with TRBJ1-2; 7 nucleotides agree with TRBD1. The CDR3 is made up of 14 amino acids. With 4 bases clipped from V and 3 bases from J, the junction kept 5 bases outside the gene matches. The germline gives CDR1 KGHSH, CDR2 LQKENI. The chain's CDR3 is CASSQGQLYYGYTF. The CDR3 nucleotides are TGTGCCAGCTCACAGGGACAGCTATACTATGGCTACACCTTC.

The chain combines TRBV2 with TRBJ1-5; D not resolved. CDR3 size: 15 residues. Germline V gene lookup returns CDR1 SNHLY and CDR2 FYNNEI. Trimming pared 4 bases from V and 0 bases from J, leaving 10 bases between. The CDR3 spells CASSGRTLSNQPQHF. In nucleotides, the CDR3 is TGTGCCAGCAGTGGACGGACTCTTAGCAATCAGCCCCAGCATTTT.

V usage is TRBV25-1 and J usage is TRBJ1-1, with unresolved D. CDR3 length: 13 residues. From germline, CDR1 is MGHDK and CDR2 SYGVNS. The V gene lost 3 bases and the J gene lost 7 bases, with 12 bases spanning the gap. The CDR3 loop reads CASSDPPAIEAFF. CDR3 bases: TGTGCCAGCAGTGACCCCCCGGCGATTGAAGCTTTCTTT. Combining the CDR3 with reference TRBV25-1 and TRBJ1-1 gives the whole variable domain EADIYQTPRYLVIGTGKKITLECSQTMGHDKMYWYQQDPGMELHLIHYSYGVNSTEKGDLSSESTVSRIRTEHFPLTLESARPSHTSQYLCASSDPPAIEAFFGQGTRLTVV.

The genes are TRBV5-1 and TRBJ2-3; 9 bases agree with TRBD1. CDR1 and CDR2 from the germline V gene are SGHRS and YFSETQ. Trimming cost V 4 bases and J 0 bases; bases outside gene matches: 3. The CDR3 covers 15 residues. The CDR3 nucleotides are TGCGCCAGCAGCGTGGGACAGGGAAGCACAGATACGCAGTATTTT. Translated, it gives CASSVGQGSTDTQYF.

The CDR3 DNA is TGTGCCAGCTCGACTGAGGGGAAAGTAGGCTACACCTTC. The encoded protein is CASSTEGKVGYTF. The genes are TRBV18 and TRBJ1-2; the D gene is possibly TRBD1 (5 bases). Between the trimmed V and J ends, which lost 6 bases and 8 bases, there was a span of 16 bases. Germline lookup yields CDR1 KGHSH and CDR2 LQKENI. CDR3 length: 13 amino acids.

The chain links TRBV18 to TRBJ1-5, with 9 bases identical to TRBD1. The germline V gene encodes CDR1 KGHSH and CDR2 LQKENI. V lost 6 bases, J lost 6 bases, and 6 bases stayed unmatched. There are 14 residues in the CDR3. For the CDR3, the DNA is TGTGCCAGCTCGGAGCTACAGGGGGCTCAGCCCCAGCATTTT. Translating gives CASSELQGAQPQHF.